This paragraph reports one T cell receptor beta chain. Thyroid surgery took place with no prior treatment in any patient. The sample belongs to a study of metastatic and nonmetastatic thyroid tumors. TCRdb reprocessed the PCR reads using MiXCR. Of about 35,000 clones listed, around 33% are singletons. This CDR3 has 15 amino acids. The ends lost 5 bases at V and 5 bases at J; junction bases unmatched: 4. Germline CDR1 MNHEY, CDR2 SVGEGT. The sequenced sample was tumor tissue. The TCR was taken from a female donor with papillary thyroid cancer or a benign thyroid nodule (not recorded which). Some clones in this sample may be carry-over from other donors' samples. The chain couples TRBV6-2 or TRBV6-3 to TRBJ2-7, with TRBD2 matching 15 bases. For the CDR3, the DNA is TGTGCCAGCAGTAGGGGACTAGCGGGAGGCCACGAGCAGTACTTC. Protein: CASSRGLAGGHEQYF.